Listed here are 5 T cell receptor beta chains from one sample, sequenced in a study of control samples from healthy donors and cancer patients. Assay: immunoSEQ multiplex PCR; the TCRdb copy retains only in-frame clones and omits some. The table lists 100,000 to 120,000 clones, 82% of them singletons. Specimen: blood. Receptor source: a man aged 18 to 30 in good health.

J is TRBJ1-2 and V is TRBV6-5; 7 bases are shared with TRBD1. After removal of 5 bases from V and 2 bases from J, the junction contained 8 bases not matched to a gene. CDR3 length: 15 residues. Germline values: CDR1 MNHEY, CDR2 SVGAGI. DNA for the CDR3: TGTGCCAGCAGTCAACCGCAGGGGGGGAACTATGGCTACACCTTC. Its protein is CASSQPQGGNYGYTF.

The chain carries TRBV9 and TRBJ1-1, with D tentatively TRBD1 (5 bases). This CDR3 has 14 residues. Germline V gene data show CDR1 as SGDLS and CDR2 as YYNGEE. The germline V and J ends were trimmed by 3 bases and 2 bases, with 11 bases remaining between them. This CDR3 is CASSARRTNTEAFF. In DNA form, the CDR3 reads TGTGCCAGCAGCGCTCGCAGGACAAACACTGAAGCTTTCTTT.

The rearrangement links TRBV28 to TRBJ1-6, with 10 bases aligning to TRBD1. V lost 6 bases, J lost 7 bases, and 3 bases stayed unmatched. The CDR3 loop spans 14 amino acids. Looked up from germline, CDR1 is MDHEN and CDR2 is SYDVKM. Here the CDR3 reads CASRLGQGNSPLHF. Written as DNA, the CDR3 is TGTGCCAGCAGACTGGGACAGGGGAATTCACCCCTCCACTTT.

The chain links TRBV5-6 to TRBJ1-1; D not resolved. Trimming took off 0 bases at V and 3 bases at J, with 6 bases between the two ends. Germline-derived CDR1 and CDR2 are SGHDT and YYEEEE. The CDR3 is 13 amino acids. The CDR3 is CASSLGVYTEAFF. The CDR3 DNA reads TGTGCCAGCAGCTTGGGGGTGTACACTGAAGCTTTCTTT.

This chain's CDR3 is CASSQRVILQRETQYF. The CDR3 nucleotides read TGTGCCAGCAGCCAACGTGTAATATTACAGAGAGAGACCCAGTACTTC. The chain is built from TRBV5-5 and TRBJ2-5; no clear D. The CDR3 totals 16 residues. Trimming stripped 4 bases from V and 4 bases from J, with 20 bases between. Germline V gene sequence: CDR1 SGHKS, CDR2 YYEKEE (reference sequence).